The rows below give T cell receptor beta chains drawn from one sample of a study of somatic mutations in cytotoxic T cells in rheumatoid arthritis. Only in-frame clones appear in the TCRdb table, and some are missing; sequencing was by immunoSEQ multiplex PCR. The top ten clones hold 9.5% to 10% of a sample with 23,000 or so clones, 70% to 80% of them seen once. The sequenced material came from CD8+ T cells sorted from blood. The receptors were gathered from a young woman in good health. The CDR3 runs from the conserved cysteine through the conserved F or W. The order of the fields is J gene, D gene, clone size, V gene, CDR3 protein, CDR3 DNA. The D gene is left open where the match is weak. For some rows the clone size is stated as once, few or many, or as a class when expanded; others skip it.

TRBJ1-1,TRBD1,NA,TRBV4-1,CASSPSGQAEAFF,TGCGCCAGCAGCCCCTCTGGACAGGCAGAAGCTTTCTTT
TRBJ2-1,NA,once,TRBV7-2,CASSVPGTLYNEQFF,TGTGCCAGCAGCGTACCCGGGACTCTTTACAATGAGCAGTTCTTC
TRBJ2-3,NA,NA,TRBV27,CASSLPGQRSTDTQYF,TGTGCCAGCAGTTTACCGGGGCAGCGTAGCACAGATACGCAGTATTTT
TRBJ1-2,NA,NA,TRBV6-5,CASSVNTGSDGYTF,TGTGCCAGCAGTGTTAATACAGGGTCTGATGGCTACACCTTC
TRBJ2-7,TRBD1,NA,TRBV10-3,CAISGPTGAAYEQYF,TGTGCCATCAGTGGCCCGACAGGGGCGGCGTACGAGCAGTACTTC
TRBJ2-7,NA,NA,TRBV12-5,CASGFRDDYEQYF,TGTGCTAGTGGTTTTAGGGACGATTACGAGCAGTACTTC
TRBJ1-1,TRBD1,NA,TRBV11-3,CASSRDRGDTEAFF,TGTGCCAGCAGCCGGGACAGGGGGGACACTGAAGCTTTCTTT
TRBJ2-7,TRBD1,NA,TRBV19,CASSIRGQNEQYF,TGTGCCAGTAGTATAAGGGGACAGAACGAGCAGTACTTC
TRBJ1-5,NA,NA,TRBV19,CASKGSIPSNQPQHF,TGTGCCAGTAAGGGATCGATACCTAGCAATCAGCCCCAGCATTTT
TRBJ2-7,NA,once,TRBV7-6,CASSLAGGPDDEQYF,TGTGCCAGCAGCTTAGCGGGCGGCCCGGACGACGAGCAGTACTTC
TRBJ2-1,NA,once,TRBV25-1,CASSGAGLNEQFF,TGTGCCAGCAGCGGGGCGGGCCTCAATGAGCAGTTCTTC
TRBJ1-2,NA,NA,TRBV7-9,CASNIPREPGYTF,TGTGCCAGCAACATTCCCAGGGAGCCGGGCTACACCTTC
TRBJ1-4,NA,NA,TRBV7-9,CASSPRGSASNEKLFF,TGTGCCAGCAGCCCCCGGGGGTCAGCCAGCAATGAAAAACTGTTTTTT
TRBJ2-1,TRBD1,NA,TRBV27,CASTWDSSYNEQFF,TGTGCCAGCACTTGGGACAGCTCCTACAATGAGCAGTTCTTC
TRBJ1-5,TRBD1,NA,TRBV28,CASSLPGQGDQPQHF,TGTGCCAGCAGTTTACCGGGACAGGGGGATCAGCCCCAGCATTTT
TRBJ1-2,NA,NA,TRBV5-6,CASSSAYREVRDGYTF,TGTGCCAGCAGCTCTGCTTACAGGGAAGTACGGGATGGCTACACCTTC
TRBJ1-2,NA,NA,TRBV11-2,CASTAEGLSNYGYTF,TGTGCCAGTACCGCGGAGGGCCTATCTAACTATGGCTACACCTTC
TRBJ1-5,NA,NA,TRBV27,CASSPTGWQPQHF,TGTGCCAGCAGTCCCACAGGGTGGCAGCCCCAGCATTTT
TRBJ1-5,NA,NA,TRBV2,CASSGEGTGTVWSNQPQHF,TGTGCCAGCAGTGGGGAGGGTACGGGGACCGTTTGGAGCAATCAGCCCCAGCATTTT
TRBJ2-7,NA,NA,TRBV5-6,CASSPSLAPYEQYF,TGTGCCAGCAGCCCCTCTCTAGCCCCCTACGAGCAGTACTTC
TRBJ1-2,NA,NA,TRBV28,CASRSPGSFYGYTF,TGTGCCAGCCGAAGTCCCGGGTCTTTCTATGGCTACACCTTC
TRBJ1-2,NA,NA,TRBV7-9,CASSLGANYGYTF,TGTGCCAGCAGCCTAGGAGCTAACTATGGCTACACCTTC
TRBJ1-2,NA,NA,TRBV28,CASSTKGGYYGYTF,TGTGCCAGCAGTACCAAGGGAGGGTACTATGGCTACACCTTC
TRBJ1-1,NA,few,TRBV4-2,CASSQEGAGANTEAFF,TGTGCCAGCAGCCAAGAAGGGGCTGGGGCGAACACTGAAGCTTTCTTT
TRBJ2-2,NA,NA,TRBV5-6,CASQPMSGELFF,TGTGCCAGCCAACCGATGAGCGGGGAGCTGTTTTTT
TRBJ1-2,NA,NA,TRBV29-1,CSAPVDYGYTF,TGCAGCGCACCAGTAGACTATGGCTACACCTTC
TRBJ2-1,NA,NA,TRBV6-1,CASIGRGEQFF,TGTGCCAGCATTGGGCGCGGGGAGCAGTTCTTC
TRBJ2-5,TRBD1,NA,TRBV18,CASSRGTAQETQYF,TGTGCCAGCTCCCGAGGGACAGCCCAAGAGACCCAGTACTTC
TRBJ1-5,NA,NA,TRBV28,CASSGLQMNQPQHF,TGTGCCAGCAGTGGGTTACAGATGAATCAGCCCCAGCATTTT
TRBJ2-1,NA,NA,TRBV7-6,CASSLVVGDEQFF,TGTGCCAGCAGCTTAGTTGTGGGGGACGAGCAGTTCTTC
TRBJ2-6,NA,NA,TRBV21-1,CASSKGARAGGRAIGANVLTF,TGTGCCAGCAGCAAAGGCGCCCGAGCGGGCGGGAGGGCTATTGGGGCCAACGTCCTGACTTTC